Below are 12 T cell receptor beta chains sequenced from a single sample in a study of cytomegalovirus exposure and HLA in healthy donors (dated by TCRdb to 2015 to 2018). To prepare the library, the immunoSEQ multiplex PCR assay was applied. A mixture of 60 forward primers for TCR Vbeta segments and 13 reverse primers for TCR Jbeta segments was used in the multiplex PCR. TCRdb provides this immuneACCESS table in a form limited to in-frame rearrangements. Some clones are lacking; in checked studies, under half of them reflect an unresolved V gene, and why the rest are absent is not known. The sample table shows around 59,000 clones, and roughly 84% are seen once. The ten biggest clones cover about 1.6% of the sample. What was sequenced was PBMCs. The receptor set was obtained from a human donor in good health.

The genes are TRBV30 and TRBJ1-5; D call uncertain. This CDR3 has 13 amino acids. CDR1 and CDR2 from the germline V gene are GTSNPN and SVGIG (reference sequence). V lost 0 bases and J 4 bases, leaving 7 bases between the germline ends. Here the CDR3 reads CAWSVRENQPQHF. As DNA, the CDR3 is TGTGCCTGGAGTGTAAGGGAGAATCAGCCCCAGCATTTT.

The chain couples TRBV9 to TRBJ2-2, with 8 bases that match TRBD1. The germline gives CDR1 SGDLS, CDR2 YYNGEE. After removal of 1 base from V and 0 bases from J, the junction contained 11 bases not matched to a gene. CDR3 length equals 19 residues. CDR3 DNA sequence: TGTGCCAGCAGCGTAACCCGGCGACAGGGGACCGCGAACACCGGGGAGCTGTTTTTT. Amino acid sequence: CASSVTRRQGTANTGELFF.

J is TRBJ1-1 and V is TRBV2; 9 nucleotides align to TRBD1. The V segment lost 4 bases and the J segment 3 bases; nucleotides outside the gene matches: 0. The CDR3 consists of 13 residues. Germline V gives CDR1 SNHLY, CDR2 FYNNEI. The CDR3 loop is CASSGQGDTEAFF. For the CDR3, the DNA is TGTGCCAGCAGTGGACAGGGGGACACTGAAGCTTTCTTT.

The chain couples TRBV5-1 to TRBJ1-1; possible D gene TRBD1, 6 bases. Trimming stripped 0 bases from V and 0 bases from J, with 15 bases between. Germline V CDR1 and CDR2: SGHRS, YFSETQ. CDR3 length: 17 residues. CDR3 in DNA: TGCGCCAGCAGCTTGGGGGGGGGCAGGGCCTTGAACACTGAAGCTTTCTTT. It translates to CASSLGGGRALNTEAFF.

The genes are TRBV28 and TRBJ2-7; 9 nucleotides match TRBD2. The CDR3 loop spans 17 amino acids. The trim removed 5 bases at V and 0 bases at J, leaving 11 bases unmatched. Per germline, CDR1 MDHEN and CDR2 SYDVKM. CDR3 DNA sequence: TGTGCCAGCAGTACACGGGCGGGAGGGTTAAGCTCCTACGAGCAGTACTTC. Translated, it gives CASSTRAGGLSSYEQYF. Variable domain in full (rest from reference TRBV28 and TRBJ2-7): DVKVTQSSRYLVKRTGEKVFLECVQDMDHENMFWYRQDPGLGLRLIYFSYDVKMKEKGDIPEGYSVSREKKERFSLILESASTNQTSMYLCASSTRAGGLSSYEQYFGPGTRLTVT.

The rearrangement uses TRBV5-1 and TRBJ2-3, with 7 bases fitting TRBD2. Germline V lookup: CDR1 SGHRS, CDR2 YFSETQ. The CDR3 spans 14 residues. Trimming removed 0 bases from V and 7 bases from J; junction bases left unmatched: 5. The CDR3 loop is CASSLGGGENTQYF. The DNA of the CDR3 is TGCGCCAGCAGCTTGGGCGGGGGTGAAAATACGCAGTATTTT.

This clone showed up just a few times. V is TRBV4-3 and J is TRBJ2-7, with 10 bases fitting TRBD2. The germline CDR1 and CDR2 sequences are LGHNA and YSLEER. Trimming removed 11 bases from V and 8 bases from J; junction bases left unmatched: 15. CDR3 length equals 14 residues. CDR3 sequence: CAPPRGLAGDKQYF. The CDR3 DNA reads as TGCGCCCCGCCCCGGGGGCTAGCGGGAGATAAGCAGTACTTC.

The chain's CDR3 is CASSLAGSETQYF. The DNA of the CDR3 is TGCGCCAGCAGCTTGGCGGGGTCAGAGACCCAGTACTTC. The V and J genes are TRBV5-1 and TRBJ2-5; D is perhaps TRBD2 (5 bases). This CDR3 region has 13 residues. V was shortened by 0 bases and J by 4 bases, with 7 bases between the two germline ends. Germline V gene lookup returns CDR1 SGHRS and CDR2 YFSETQ.

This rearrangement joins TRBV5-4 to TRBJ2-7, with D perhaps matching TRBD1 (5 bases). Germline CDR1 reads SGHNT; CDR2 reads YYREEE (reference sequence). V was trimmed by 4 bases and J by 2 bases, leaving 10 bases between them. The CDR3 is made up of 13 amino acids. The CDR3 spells CASSTDTTYEQYF. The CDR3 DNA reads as TGTGCCAGCAGCACGGACACTACCTACGAGCAGTACTTC.

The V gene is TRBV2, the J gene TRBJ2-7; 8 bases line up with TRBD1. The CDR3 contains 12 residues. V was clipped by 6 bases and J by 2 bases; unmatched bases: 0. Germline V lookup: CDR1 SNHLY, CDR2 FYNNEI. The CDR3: CASRDRAYEQYF. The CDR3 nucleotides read TGTGCCAGCAGGGACAGGGCCTACGAGCAGTACTTC.

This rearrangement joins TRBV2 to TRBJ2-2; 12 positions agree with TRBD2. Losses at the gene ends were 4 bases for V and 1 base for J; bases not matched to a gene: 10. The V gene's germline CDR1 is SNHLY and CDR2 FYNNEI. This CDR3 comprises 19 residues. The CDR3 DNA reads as TGTGCCAGCAGTGGACCGACTAGCGGGGGCTCACAGAACACCGGGGAGCTGTTTTTT. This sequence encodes CASSGPTSGGSQNTGELFF.

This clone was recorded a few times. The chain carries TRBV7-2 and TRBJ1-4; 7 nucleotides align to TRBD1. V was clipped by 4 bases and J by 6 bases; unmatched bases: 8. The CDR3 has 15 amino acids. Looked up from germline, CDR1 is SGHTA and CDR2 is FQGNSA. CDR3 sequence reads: CASSSLGQRYEKLFF. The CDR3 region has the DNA TGTGCCAGCAGCTCCCTGGGACAGCGATATGAAAAACTGTTTTTT. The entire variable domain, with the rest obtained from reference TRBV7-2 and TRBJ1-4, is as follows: GAGVSQSPSNKVTEKGKDVELRCDPISGHTALYWYRQSLGQGLEFLIYFQGNSAPDKSGLPSDRFSAERTGGSVSTLTIQRTQQEDSAVYLCASSSLGQRYEKLFFGSGTQLSVL.